The clone carrying this TCR beta chain has at least ten counts. Germline lookup yields CDR1 LGHDT and CDR2 YNNKEL (reference sequence). J gave up 13 bases and V 2 bases, and 1 base lay outside the gene matches. The CDR3 has 11 residues. TCRdb ran MiXCR on the PCR reads. Of around 20,000 clones in the sample, roughly 27% were seen once. The entry originates in a study of metastatic and nonmetastatic thyroid tumors. Every patient underwent thyroid surgery untreated. The clonotype was recovered from a male donor with papillary thyroid cancer or a benign thyroid nodule (not recorded which). Some clones in this sample may be carry-over from other donors' samples. The V and J genes are TRBV3-1 and TRBJ2-1; 8 bases match TRBD2. Sequenced sample: tumor tissue. The CDR3 spells CASSQLAGQFF. The CDR3 DNA is TGTGCCAGCAGCCAACTAGCGGGCCAGTTCTTC.